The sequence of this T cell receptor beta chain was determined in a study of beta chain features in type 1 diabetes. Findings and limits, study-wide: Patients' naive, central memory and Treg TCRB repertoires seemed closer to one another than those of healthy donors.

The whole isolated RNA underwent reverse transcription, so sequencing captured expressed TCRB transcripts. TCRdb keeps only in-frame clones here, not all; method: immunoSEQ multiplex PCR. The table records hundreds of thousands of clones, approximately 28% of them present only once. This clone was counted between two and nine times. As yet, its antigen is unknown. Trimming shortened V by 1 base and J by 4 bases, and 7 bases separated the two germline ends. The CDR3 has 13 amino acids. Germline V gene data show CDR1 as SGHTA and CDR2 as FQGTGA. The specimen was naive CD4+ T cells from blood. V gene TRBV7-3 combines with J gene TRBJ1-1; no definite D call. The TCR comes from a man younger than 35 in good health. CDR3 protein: CASSLMGITEAFF. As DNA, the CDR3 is TGTGCCAGCAGCTTAATGGGGATCACTGAAGCTTTCTTT.